The entry below describes one T cell receptor (beta chain). The record originates from a study of T cell responses to AZD1222 COVID-19 vaccine. The CDR3 is made up of 12 amino acids. V was trimmed by 0 bases and J by 4 bases, leaving 7 bases between them. The germline gives CDR1 GTSNPN, CDR2 SVGIG (reference sequence). Libraries were prepared by immunoSEQ multiplex PCR; TCRdb keeps only in-frame clonotypes and omits some of them. The table has roughly 150,000 clones, more than 75% seen once. This receptor was obtained from an adult in good health. This rearrangement joins TRBV30 to TRBJ2-7; D is ambiguous. Here the sequenced sample was peripheral blood, taken on day 0 of AZD1222 vaccination. The CDR3 reads CAWSVHEYEQYF. DNA for the CDR3: TGTGCCTGGAGTGTACACGAATACGAGCAGTACTTC.